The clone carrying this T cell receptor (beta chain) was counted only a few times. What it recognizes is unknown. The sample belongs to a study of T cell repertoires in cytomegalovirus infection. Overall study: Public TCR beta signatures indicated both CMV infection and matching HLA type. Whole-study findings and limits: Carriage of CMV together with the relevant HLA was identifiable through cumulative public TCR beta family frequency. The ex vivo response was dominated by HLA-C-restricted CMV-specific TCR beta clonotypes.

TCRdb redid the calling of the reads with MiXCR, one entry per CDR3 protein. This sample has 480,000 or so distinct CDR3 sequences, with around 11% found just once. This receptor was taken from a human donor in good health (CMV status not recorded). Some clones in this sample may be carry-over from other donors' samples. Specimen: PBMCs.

CDR3 protein: CATSRGTSGVYEQYF. The CDR3 bases are TGTGCCACCAGCAGAGGGACTAGCGGGGTGTACGAGCAGTACTTC. V gene TRBV15 combines with J gene TRBJ2-7; 12 bases match TRBD2. In germline, CDR1 is LNHNV, CDR2 YYDKDF (reference sequence). V trimming: 1 base; J trimming: 4 bases; junction bases outside the gene matches: 2. The CDR3 has 15 amino acids.